These T cell receptor beta chains were read from a single sample in a study of patients and donors after allogeneic stem cell transplantation. TCRdb reprocessed the RT-PCR reads with MiXCR, giving one entry per CDR3 protein. The sample holds about a million distinct CDR3 sequences; roughly 18% are singletons and the top ten take roughly 6.4%. Sequencing used blood, either unsorted or a sorted T cell fraction (not recorded which). These receptor sequences come from a human donor who was either an allogeneic HSCT recipient or a stem cell or donor lymphocyte infusion donor (not recorded which). It is not recorded whose cells these are; they may come from a transplant donor. The CDR3 runs from the conserved cysteine through the conserved F or W. The D gene is left open where the match is weak. Clone size appears in some rows only: once, few, many, or a class for an expanded clone.

j_gene,d_gene,v_gene,abundance,len,CDR3nt,CDR3aa
TRBJ2-4,NA,TRBV28,NA,16,TGTGCCAGCGGCGTGACAGGCGGCTTAGCCAAAAACATTCAGTACTTC,CASGVTGGLAKNIQYF
TRBJ1-2,TRBD1,TRBV10-3,NA,15,TGTGCCACCCAAGGAAGGACAGGGTTAGTAGATGGCTACACCTTC,CATQGRTGLVDGYTF
TRBJ2-7,NA,TRBV20-1,NA,14,TGCAGTGCTCCTGTCGGGGGACAGTCCTACGAGCAGTACTTC,CSAPVGGQSYEQYF
TRBJ1-2,NA,TRBV6-1,NA,15,TGTGCCAGCAGTGAGATCCGGACCGTTAACTATGGCTACACCTTC,CASSEIRTVNYGYTF
TRBJ2-1,TRBD2,TRBV3-1,few,16,TGTGCCAGCAGCCACCGTAGCGGGAGGGGGCGGAATGAGCAGTTCTTC,CASSHRSGRGRNEQFF
TRBJ2-1,NA,TRBV20-1,few,15,TGCAGTGCTGAGCCTGCGATCAGCTCCTACAATGAGCAGTTCTTC,CSAEPAISSYNEQFF
TRBJ2-2,NA,TRBV29-1,NA,11,TGCAGCGCCGAGGGTACCGGGGAGCTGTTTTTT,CSAEGTGELFF
TRBJ2-5,NA,TRBV7-9,NA,14,TGTGCCAGCAGCTCCGTCGTGGGAAGGGAGACCCAGTACTTC,CASSSVVGRETQYF
TRBJ2-5,NA,TRBV6-2/TRBV6-3,NA,14,TGTGCCAGCAGTAGGAGGGTCGTCCCAGAGACCCAGTACTTC,CASSRRVVPETQYF
TRBJ2-3,NA,TRBV12-3/TRBV12-4,many,14,TGTGCCAGCGGAGGGAAGACTAGCACAGATACGCAGTATTTT,CASGGKTSTDTQYF
TRBJ1-1,NA,TRBV20-1,NA,15,TGCAGTGCTAGAGCAGGTTTAGGTCGGGACACTGAAGCTTTCTTT,CSARAGLGRDTEAFF
TRBJ2-4,NA,TRBV11-2,NA,16,TGTGCCAGCAGCTTACGTCTAGGCTTAGCCAAAAACATTCAGTACTTC,CASSLRLGLAKNIQYF
TRBJ2-7,NA,TRBV5-1,few,15,TGCGCCAGCAGCTATGGGGGAGAAAGTAACTACGAGCAGTACTTC,CASSYGGESNYEQYF
TRBJ2-7,NA,TRBV7-9,NA,12,TGTGCCAGCAGCCACAGCGGCAACGAGCAGTACTTC,CASSHSGNEQYF
TRBJ2-1,NA,TRBV5-1,few,14,TGCGCCAGCAGCGGCCAGGGACCCTACAATGAGCAGTTCTTC,CASSGQGPYNEQFF
TRBJ1-6,NA,TRBV5-5,few,14,TGTGCCAGCAGCTCGTTCAGGGTTTATTCACCCCTCCACTTT,CASSSFRVYSPLHF
TRBJ2-1,NA,TRBV4-2,NA,20,TGTGCCAGCAGCCAAGTTCAGGGGAGAGGCGTTGTGAGCTCCTACAATGAGCAGTTCTTC,CASSQVQGRGVVSSYNEQFF
TRBJ1-3,TRBD1,TRBV12-3/TRBV12-4,NA,15,TGTGCCAGCAGTTTGTTCAGGGGGAGGCCGGACACCATATATTTT,CASSLFRGRPDTIYF
TRBJ1-1,TRBD1,TRBV4-1,few,15,TGCGCCAGCAGCTCGGGACAGGGGGCTTTTGGTGAAGCTTTCTTT,CASSSGQGAFGEAFF
TRBJ2-1,TRBD2,TRBV13,NA,15,TGTGCCAGCAGCCCCAGGGGGACTAGCGGGAGAGAGCAGTTCTTC,CASSPRGTSGREQFF
TRBJ2-7,NA,TRBV12-3/TRBV12-4,many,11,TGTGCCAGCAGTTTAAACCACGAGCAGTACTTC,CASSLNHEQYF
TRBJ2-1,NA,TRBV5-1,many,15,TGCGCCAGCAGCCCAGATTCCGGTCAATACAATGAGCAGTTCTTC,CASSPDSGQYNEQFF
TRBJ2-7,TRBD1,TRBV20-1,few,15,TGCAGTGCTAGAGACCGGACAGGAAGCTCCTACGAGCAGTACTTC,CSARDRTGSSYEQYF
TRBJ2-5,TRBD2,TRBV7-9,few,15,TGTGCCAGCAGCTCACCTAGCGGGAGTGTGGAGACCCAGTACTTC,CASSSPSGSVETQYF
TRBJ1-1,NA,TRBV6-1,few,14,TGTGCCAGCAGCTTAACATCGGACGGCACTGAAGCTTTCTTT,CASSLTSDGTEAFF
TRBJ1-1,NA,TRBV3-1,NA,13,TGTGCCAGCAGCCAAGGGCCCCGGGGTTCAGCTTTCTTT,CASSQGPRGSAFF
TRBJ1-6,NA,TRBV6-5,few,14,TGTGCCAGCAGTTACAAGGGGGATAATTCACCCCTCCACTTT,CASSYKGDNSPLHF
TRBJ1-1,NA,TRBV29-1,few,13,TGCAGCGTTGAGGGCAAGTTGAACACTGAAGCTTTCTTT,CSVEGKLNTEAFF
TRBJ2-3,TRBD1,TRBV12-3/TRBV12-4,NA,15,TGTGCCAGCAGCAGAAGGACAGGAGGCACAGATACGCAGTATTTT,CASSRRTGGTDTQYF
TRBJ1-1,NA,TRBV11-2,NA,16,TGTGCCAGCAGCTTACGGGGATCCTACATGAACACTGAAGCTTTCTTT,CASSLRGSYMNTEAFF
TRBJ2-5,NA,TRBV2,NA,13,TGTGCCAGCAGTGGGTTCGGCCAAGAGACCCAGTACTTC,CASSGFGQETQYF
TRBJ2-7,TRBD2,TRBV6-2/TRBV6-3,NA,20,TGTGCCAGCAGTTACGTACTGGGGACTAGCGGGTCTCCTACAACCTACGAGCAGTACTTC,CASSYVLGTSGSPTTYEQYF
TRBJ1-2,NA,TRBV6-5,NA,17,TGTGCCAGCAGTTACCGAACCCTGATCGGCAGGGTCGGAAGCTACACCTTC,CASSYRTLIGRVGSYTF
TRBJ2-7,NA,TRBV7-6,NA,14,TGTGCCAGCACCCCTGGGGGGGGGCCGAGGGAGCAGTACTTC,CASTPGGGPREQYF
TRBJ2-4,NA,TRBV21-1,NA,15,TGTGCCAGCAGCAACCCCAGGGGGCCCAAAAACATTCAGTACTTC,CASSNPRGPKNIQYF
TRBJ2-5,NA,TRBV29-1,few,17,TGCAGCGTTCCCACGAGAAACAGGGGGGGGATGGGGAAGACCCAGTACTTC,CSVPTRNRGGMGKTQYF
TRBJ1-4,TRBD1,TRBV4-1,NA,16,TGCGCCAGCAGCCAAGGACAGGGGCGCTTAGGTGAAAAACTGTTTTTT,CASSQGQGRLGEKLFF
TRBJ1-2,NA,TRBV7-2,few,9,TGTGCCAACCCCTATGGCTACACCTTC,CANPYGYTF
TRBJ1-1,NA,TRBV5-1,few,15,TGCGCCAGCAGCCGTAAGACAGACGAGAACACTGAAGCTTTCTTT,CASSRKTDENTEAFF
TRBJ2-1,NA,TRBV24-1,NA,14,TGTGCCACCAAGGGACCGGGAGCGAGGAATGAGCAGTTCTTC,CATKGPGARNEQFF
TRBJ2-1,TRBD2,TRBV7-2,few,15,TGTGCCAGCAGCTTAGTTACTAGCGGGAGATCTGAGCAGTTCTTC,CASSLVTSGRSEQFF
TRBJ2-1,NA,TRBV5-1,many,12,TGTGCCAGCAGTTTGACAAACAATGAGCAGTTCTTC,CASSLTNNEQFF
TRBJ2-5,TRBD2,TRBV18,NA,16,TGTGCCAGCTCCCCCCTAGCGGGAGCGTTGCAAGAGACCCAGTACTTC,CASSPLAGALQETQYF
TRBJ1-1,NA,TRBV24-1,many,17,TGTGCCACCCTGACATCAGGACGCCGGATTATGAACACTGAAGCTTTCTTT,CATLTSGRRIMNTEAFF
TRBJ2-4,NA,TRBV29-1,few,12,TGCAGCGCGGGGGGAGGGGGAAACATTCAGTACTTC,CSAGGGGNIQYF
TRBJ2-5,NA,TRBV6-1,NA,17,TGTGCCAGCAGTACGGGAGCCATGCATCTCTTCCAAGAGACCCAGTACTTC,CASSTGAMHLFQETQYF
TRBJ2-2,NA,TRBV21-1,NA,15,TGTGCCAGCAGAGGGGGGAGGCGAAACACCGGGGAGCTGTTTTTT,CASRGGRRNTGELFF
TRBJ1-1,NA,TRBV10-3,few,13,TGTGCCACCGCAGCCAGGGACAACACTGAAGCTTTCTTT,CATAARDNTEAFF
TRBJ2-5,TRBD1,TRBV7-9,many,15,TGTGCCAGCAGTACCGGGACAGGAGTCCAAGAGACCCAGTACTTC,CASSTGTGVQETQYF
TRBJ1-2,NA,TRBV30,NA,13,TGTGCCTGGAGTTGGGGAACGCGGTATGGCTACACCTTC,CAWSWGTRYGYTF
TRBJ2-1,NA,TRBV7-9,NA,15,TGTGCCAGCAGCCTCAGTTGGGGGTCGGACAATGAGCAGTTCTTC,CASSLSWGSDNEQFF
TRBJ1-5,NA,TRBV6-5,NA,15,TGTGCCAGCAGTTCCCTCTACGAAGGCAATCAGCCCCAGCATTTT,CASSSLYEGNQPQHF
TRBJ2-7,TRBD2,TRBV7-9,NA,15,TGTGCCAGCGCCTATGGGGGGGTGACGTCCTACGAGCAGTACTTC,CASAYGGVTSYEQYF
TRBJ2-5,NA,TRBV10-3,few,11,TGTGCCATCGGCAATCGGGAGACCCAGTACTTC,CAIGNRETQYF
TRBJ2-1,NA,TRBV6-1,many,14,TGTGCCAGTCGGAGGGGGGCTCACGGGGATGAGCAGTTCTTC,CASRRGAHGDEQFF
TRBJ2-7,TRBD1,TRBV5-6,many,14,TGTGCCAGCAGCTTGACAGGGGGTAACGGCGAGCAGTACTTC,CASSLTGGNGEQYF
TRBJ2-5,TRBD1,TRBV2,NA,14,TGTGCCAGCAGTCACAGGGGAACCAATGAGACCCAGTACTTC,CASSHRGTNETQYF
TRBJ2-7,NA,TRBV7-6,NA,15,TGTGCCAGCAGCTCCTCGAGACAGTCGTACTACGAGCAGTACTTC,CASSSSRQSYYEQYF
TRBJ2-1,NA,TRBV18,few,14,TGTGCCAGCTCACCACCGCTAGACTACAATGAGCAGTTCTTC,CASSPPLDYNEQFF
TRBJ1-2,NA,TRBV4-1,NA,14,TGCGCCAGCAGCCAAGAAATAGGGAACAATGGCTACACCTTC,CASSQEIGNNGYTF